The 30 T cell receptor beta chains in this list originate from one sample, sequenced in a study of control samples from healthy donors and cancer patients. Assay: immunoSEQ multiplex PCR; the TCRdb copy retains only in-frame clones and omits some. The sample records 120,000 or so clones, roughly nine tenths being singletons. Specimen: blood. The receptors shown here come from a woman aged 18-29 years in good health.

This chain connects TRBV9 to TRBJ1-2; weak D call: TRBD1 (5 bases). Between the trimmed V and J ends, which lost 4 bases and 5 bases, there was a span of 18 bases. This CDR3 region has 15 residues. Germline CDR1 SGDLS, CDR2 YYNGEE. The CDR3 DNA reads as TGTGCCAGCAGCCCACCAGGGTTAAGTGGGTATGGCTACACCTTC. Encoded protein: CASSPPGLSGYGYTF.

This chain joins TRBV5-1 and TRBJ1-4; the D is unclear. The CDR3 has 14 amino acids. Germline V lookup: CDR1 SGHRS, CDR2 YFSETQ. Trimming took 6 bases from V and 7 from J, leaving 16 bases between them. The CDR3: CASNDGKTGEKLFF. For the CDR3, the DNA is TGCGCCAGCAACGACGGGAAGACGGGTGAAAAACTGTTTTTT.

The chain carries TRBV24-1 and TRBJ2-2; TRBD2 might be the D (6 bases). Trimming cost V 2 bases and J 4 bases, with 13 bases left between them. The CDR3 runs to 16 residues. The V gene's germline CDR1 is KGHDR and CDR2 SFDVKD. Here the CDR3 DNA reads TGTGCCACCAGTGATTACTGGGCGGGGTCCACCGGGGAGCTGTTTTTT. Its protein product is CATSDYWAGSTGELFF.

The chain is built from TRBV19 and TRBJ1-1; D possibly corresponds to TRBD1 (6 bases). CDR1 and CDR2 (germline): LNHDA, SQIVND (reference sequence). This CDR3 is built from 17 residues. The CDR3 protein is CAREGHKNGGLATEAFF. CDR3 DNA: TGTGCGCGGGAGGGACACAAAAACGGGGGCCTGGCCACTGAAGCTTTCTTT.

V usage is TRBV11-2 and J usage is TRBJ2-7, with TRBD2 matching 7 bases. Losses at the gene ends were 1 base for V and 2 bases for J; bases not matched to a gene: 5. The CDR3 has 15 amino acids. Germline V lookup: CDR1 SGHAT, CDR2 FQNNGV. The CDR3 spells CASSLGGGSTYEQYF. The CDR3 DNA reads as TGTGCCAGCAGCTTAGGGGGAGGGAGTACCTACGAGCAGTACTTC.

J is TRBJ1-1 and V is TRBV19; no clear D gene. The CDR3 is 14 amino acids. Germline loops: CDR1 LNHDA, CDR2 SQIVND (reference sequence). V was shortened by 3 bases and J by 0 bases, with 8 bases between the two germline ends. The chain's CDR3 is CASSIGRLNTEAFF. CDR3 bases: TGTGCCAGTAGTATCGGCCGGTTGAACACTGAAGCTTTCTTT.

The rearrangement joins TRBV7-2 to TRBJ2-1, with a weak D call TRBD2 (6 bases). From germline, CDR1 is SGHTA and CDR2 FQGNSA. The V end was cut by 5 bases, the J end by 2 bases, with 19 bases between. The CDR3 has 17 amino acids. The CDR3 DNA reads as TGTGCCAGCAGCCCTGGGGCTAGCCGGAGGGCCTACAATGAGCAGTTCTTC. The encoded protein is CASSPGASRRAYNEQFF.

This clone was seen more than once but under ten times. The chain links TRBV19 to TRBJ1-2, with 7 positions matching TRBD1. The length of the CDR3 is 14 residues. Germline trimming cut 6 bases from V and 8 bases from J; bases unmatched to any gene: 12. The germline CDR1 and CDR2 sequences are LNHDA and SQIVND (reference sequence). CDR3 sequence: CASSHLETGRGYTF. CDR3 in DNA: TGTGCCAGTAGCCACCTAGAGACAGGGCGAGGCTACACCTTC.

The V and J genes are TRBV6-2 or TRBV6-3 and TRBJ2-2; 7 nucleotides align to TRBD2. V was pared by 4 bases and J by 2 bases, with 7 bases of the junction left unmatched. The germline V gene encodes CDR1 MNHEY and CDR2 SVGEGT. The CDR3 contains 16 residues. The CDR3 sequence: CASSSFLAVNTGELFF. The CDR3 DNA is TGTGCCAGCAGTTCTTTCCTAGCGGTAAACACCGGGGAGCTGTTTTTT.

V usage is TRBV6-5 and J usage is TRBJ2-2; D remains ambiguous. Germline V gene sequence: CDR1 MNHEY, CDR2 SVGAGI. This CDR3 has 15 residues. V was clipped by 0 bases and J by 2 bases, with 7 bases between them. DNA of the CDR3: TGTGCCAGCAGTTACTCAACGGTTAACACCGGGGAGCTGTTTTTT. It yields the protein CASSYSTVNTGELFF.

The CDR3 nucleotides read TGTGCCAGCAGTTTGGAGGGGGCGGGAGGAAACACCATATATTTT. It encodes CASSLEGAGGNTIYF. This chain uses TRBV28 with TRBJ1-3; 7 nucleotides line up with TRBD1. The germline V gene has CDR1 MDHEN and CDR2 SYDVKM. This CDR3 has 15 residues. V trimming: 3 bases; J trimming: 4 bases; junction bases outside the gene matches: 6.

The rearrangement uses TRBV3-1 (or the pseudogene TRBV3-2) and TRBJ2-2; 11 bases line up with TRBD1. The CDR3 extends over 17 amino acids. The J segment lost 8 bases and the V segment lost 1 base, leaving 9 bases of the junction unmatched. Germline CDR1 and CDR2: LGHDT and YNNKEL (reference sequence). Here the CDR3 DNA reads TGTGCCAGCAGCCAAGCCTACGGACAGGGGGCTGGGGGGGAGCTGTTTTTT. The encoded protein is CASSQAYGQGAGGELFF.

The chain couples TRBV19 to TRBJ1-1; D gene ambiguous. The CDR3 is made up of 14 amino acids. The V gene's germline CDR1 is LNHDA and CDR2 SQIVND (reference sequence). The ends were cut back, 4 bases at V and 0 bases at J, with 9 bases in the middle. CDR3 DNA: TGTGCCAGTAGTAACCGGGTCTTGAACACTGAAGCTTTCTTT. Protein sequence: CASSNRVLNTEAFF.

The rearrangement links TRBV4-3 to TRBJ2-7; 8 bases map to TRBD1. The CDR3 consists of 14 residues. The V and J ends lost 6 bases and 2 bases, in that order; junction bases with no gene match: 6. Per germline, CDR1 LGHNA and CDR2 YSLEER. The chain's CDR3 is CASSSQGGPYEQYF. As DNA, the CDR3 is TGCGCCAGCAGTTCACAGGGGGGTCCCTACGAGCAGTACTTC.

V is TRBV18 and J is TRBJ2-2, with 8 bases aligning to TRBD1. The CDR3 covers 16 residues. Per germline, CDR1 KGHSH and CDR2 LQKENI. The V and J ends lost 2 bases and 4 bases, in that order; junction bases with no gene match: 6. The CDR3 nucleotides read TGTGCCAGCTCACCAACGACAGGGGCCGGCACCGGGGAGCTGTTTTTT. It is translated as CASSPTTGAGTGELFF.

The chain employs TRBV4-1 and TRBJ1-1, with TRBD1 matching over 7 bases. V gave up 1 base and J gave up 3 bases; unmatched junction bases: 14. Looked up from germline, CDR1 is MGHRA and CDR2 is YSYEKL. This CDR3 has 18 amino acids. CDR3 sequence (DNA): TGCGCCAGCAGCCAAGGCCCGATAGGGGGCAGTGTGGACACTGAAGCTTTCTTT. Protein sequence: CASSQGPIGGSVDTEAFF.

The CDR3 sequence is CASSQDGKREREQFF. Written as DNA, the CDR3 is TGTGCCAGCAGCCAAGATGGGAAGCGGGAAAGAGAGCAGTTCTTC. The chain links TRBV3-1 (or the pseudogene TRBV3-2) to TRBJ2-1, with TRBD2 identical over 7 bases. The V gene's germline CDR1 is LGHDT and CDR2 YNNKEL (reference sequence). This CDR3 has 15 amino acids. After removal of 0 bases from V and 10 bases from J, the junction contained 9 bases not matched to a gene.

DNA for the CDR3: TGTGCCAGCAGCTTAGGACTTCCACCAAACGGCTACGAGCAGTACTTC. It translates to CASSLGLPPNGYEQYF. V gene TRBV7-2 combines with J gene TRBJ2-7; D unresolved. Germline CDR1 reads SGHTA; CDR2 reads FQGNSA. This CDR3 spans 16 amino acids. The V end lost 1 base, the J end lost 3 bases, and 16 bases lay between the germline ends.

The rearrangement uses TRBV18 and TRBJ1-5; D unresolved. Looked up from germline, CDR1 is KGHSH and CDR2 is LQKENI. This CDR3 region has 15 residues. The ends were cut back, 0 bases at V and 2 bases at J, with 8 bases in the middle. Here the CDR3 reads CASSPPEFGNQPQHF. The CDR3 DNA is TGTGCCAGCTCACCACCTGAATTCGGCAATCAGCCCCAGCATTTT.

This chain joins TRBV5-1 and TRBJ2-1; 7 bases fit TRBD2. The CDR3 runs 13 residues. In germline, CDR1 is SGHRS, CDR2 YFSETQ. V lost 3 bases to trimming and J lost 5 bases; unmatched junction nucleotides: 2. CDR3 loop: CASSWTRNNEQFF. The CDR3 coding sequence is TGCGCCAGCAGCTGGACTAGGAACAATGAGCAGTTCTTC.

V and J are TRBV6-6 and TRBJ1-3, with D perhaps matching TRBD1 (5 bases). V was trimmed by 6 bases and J by 7 bases, leaving 19 bases between them. The length of the CDR3 is 15 residues. Germline CDR1 is MNHNY and CDR2 is SVGAGI (reference sequence). Here the CDR3 reads CASSPMGGYFNTIYF. The CDR3 coding sequence is TGTGCCAGCAGCCCGATGGGGGGATACTTTAACACCATATATTTT.

The chain has TRBV11-2 and TRBJ1-2; TRBD1 might be the D (6 bases). The length of the CDR3 is 15 residues. V was trimmed by 5 bases and J by 0 bases, leaving 13 bases between them. The germline V gene has CDR1 SGHAT and CDR2 FQNNGV. DNA of the CDR3: TGTGCCAGCAGCCCGTCGACAGGTCCTAACTATGGCTACACCTTC. Protein product: CASSPSTGPNYGYTF.

J is TRBJ1-1 and V is TRBV4-3; TRBD1 matches 7 bases. This CDR3 has 16 residues. V was clipped by 4 bases and J by 0 bases; unmatched bases: 8. CDR1 is LGHNA, CDR2 YSLEER, per germline. The CDR3 loop is CASSLYADRVNTEAFF. The CDR3 nucleotides are TGCGCCAGCAGCCTTTACGCCGACAGGGTGAACACTGAAGCTTTCTTT.

CDR3 in DNA: TGTGCCAGCAGCTTGACGGGAGGGCCTCGCAATGAGCAGTTCTTC. Protein product: CASSLTGGPRNEQFF. This chain links TRBV5-6 with TRBJ2-1; 8 nucleotides agree with TRBD2. Germline V CDR1 and CDR2: SGHDT, YYEEEE. The CDR3 runs to 15 residues. V lost 1 base and J lost 6; bases outside the gene matches: 6. The full variable domain, its missing parts supplied by reference TRBV5-6 and TRBJ2-1, is DAGVTQSPTHLIKTRGQQVTLRCSPKSGHDTVSWYQQALGQGPQFIFQYYEEEERQRGNFPDRFSGHQFPNYSSELNVNALLLGDSALYLCASSLTGGPRNEQFFGPGTRLTVL.

The J gene is TRBJ2-7, the V gene TRBV7-9, with 12 bases matching TRBD1. V gave up 6 bases and J gave up 4 bases; unmatched junction bases: 7. The CDR3 has 15 residues. Germline V CDR1 and CDR2: SEHNR, FQNEAQ (reference sequence). CDR3 sequence (DNA): TGTGCCAGCAGTCCTCCGGGACAGGGGGCTTACGAGCAGTACTTC. Translated: CASSPPGQGAYEQYF.

CDR3 region: CASSQGLGYEQYF. DNA of the CDR3: TGTGCCAGCAGCCAGGGGTTGGGGTACGAGCAGTACTTC. The chain combines TRBV6-5 with TRBJ2-7; D is perhaps TRBD1 (6 bases). The CDR3 consists of 13 residues. Per the germline V gene, CDR1 is MNHEY and CDR2 is SVGAGI. V was clipped by 6 bases and J by 4 bases, with 13 bases between them.

The chain joins TRBV5-4 to TRBJ2-6; D unresolved. The V and J ends lost 4 bases and 1 base respectively, with 3 bases between them. Germline V gives CDR1 SGHNT, CDR2 YYREEE (reference sequence). The CDR3 is 13 residues long. CDR3 nucleotide sequence: TGTGCCAGCAGCCCGTCTGGGGCCAACGTCCTGACTTTC. Its translation: CASSPSGANVLTF.

About this clone itself: The junction differs from germline at one of its ends, possibly a read error. J is TRBJ1-4 and V is TRBV24-1, with no clear D. CDR3 length: 14 amino acids. The germline V gene has CDR1 KGHDR and CDR2 SFDVKD. The CDR3 DNA reads TGTGCCACCAGTGTTCAGGTGGCGGGTGGAAAAACTGTTTTT. Translated, it gives CATSVQVAGGKTVF.

This clone was found a few times. CDR3 DNA sequence: TGTGCCAGCAGTTACTCGGGGACTAGCGGGGGGGCAGATACGCAGTATTTT. It codes for CASSYSGTSGGADTQYF. The genes are TRBV6-2 or TRBV6-3 and TRBJ2-3, with TRBD2 matching 16 bases. The CDR3 is made up of 17 amino acids. The ends lost 0 bases at V and 4 bases at J; junction bases unmatched: 1. CDR1 is MNHEY, CDR2 SVGEGT, per germline.

With respect to this clone: This sample also contains other DNA sequences that code for the same CDR3. CDR3 amino acids: CASSLNSNQPQHF. The CDR3 nucleotides are TGTGCCAGCAGTTTAAATAGCAATCAGCCCCAGCATTTT. V gene TRBV6-2 or TRBV6-3 combines with J gene TRBJ1-5; D unclear. This CDR3 has 13 residues. Per the germline V gene, CDR1 is MNHEY and CDR2 is SVGEGT. V lost 4 bases and J lost 0, with 4 bases in between.